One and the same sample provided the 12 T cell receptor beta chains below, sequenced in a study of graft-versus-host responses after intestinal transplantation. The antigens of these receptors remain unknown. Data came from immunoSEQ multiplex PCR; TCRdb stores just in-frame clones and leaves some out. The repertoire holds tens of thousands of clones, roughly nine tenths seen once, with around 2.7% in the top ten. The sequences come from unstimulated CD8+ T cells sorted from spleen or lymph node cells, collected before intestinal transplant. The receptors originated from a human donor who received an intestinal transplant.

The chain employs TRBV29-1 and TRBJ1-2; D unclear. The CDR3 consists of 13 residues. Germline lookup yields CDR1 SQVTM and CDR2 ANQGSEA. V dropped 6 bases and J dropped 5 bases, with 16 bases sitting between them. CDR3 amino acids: CSVVDQGRYGYTF. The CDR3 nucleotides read TGCAGCGTGGTTGACCAAGGGAGATATGGCTACACCTTC.

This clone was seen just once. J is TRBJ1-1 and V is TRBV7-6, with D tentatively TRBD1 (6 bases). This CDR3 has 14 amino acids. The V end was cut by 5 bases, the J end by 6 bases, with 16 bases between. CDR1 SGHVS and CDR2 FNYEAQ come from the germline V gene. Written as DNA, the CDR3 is TGTGCCAGCAGCCGGCATCGACAGGCGTCTGAAGCTTTCTTT. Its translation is CASSRHRQASEAFF.

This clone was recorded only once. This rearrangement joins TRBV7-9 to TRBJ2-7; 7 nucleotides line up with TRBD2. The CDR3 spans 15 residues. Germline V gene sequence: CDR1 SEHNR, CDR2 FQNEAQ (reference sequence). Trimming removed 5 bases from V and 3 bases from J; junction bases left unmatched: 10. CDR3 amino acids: CASSGLGDGNYEQYF. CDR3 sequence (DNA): TGTGCCAGCAGCGGACTAGGGGACGGGAACTACGAGCAGTACTTC.

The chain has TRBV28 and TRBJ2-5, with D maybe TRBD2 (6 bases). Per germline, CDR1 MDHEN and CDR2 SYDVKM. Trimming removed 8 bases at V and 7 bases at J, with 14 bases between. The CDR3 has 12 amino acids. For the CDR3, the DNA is TGTGCCAGCTCCTTCGGGGGAATGACCCAGTACTTC. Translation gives CASSFGGMTQYF.

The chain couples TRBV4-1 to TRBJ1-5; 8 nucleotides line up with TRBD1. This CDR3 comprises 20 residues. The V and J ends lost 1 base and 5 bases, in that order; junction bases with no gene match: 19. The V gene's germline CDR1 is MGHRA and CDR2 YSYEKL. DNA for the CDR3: TGCGCCAGCAGCCAAGTGGAGGGGGAACAGGGGGTAAGAAAATATCAGCCCCAGCATTTT. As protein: CASSQVEGEQGVRKYQPQHF.

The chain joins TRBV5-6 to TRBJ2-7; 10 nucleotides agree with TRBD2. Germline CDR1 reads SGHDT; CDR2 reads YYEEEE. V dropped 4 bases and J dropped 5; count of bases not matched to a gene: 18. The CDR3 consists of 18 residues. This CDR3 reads CASSPWASGSVFRNEQYF. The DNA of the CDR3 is TGTGCCAGCAGCCCGTGGGCTAGCGGGAGTGTGTTTAGGAACGAGCAGTACTTC.

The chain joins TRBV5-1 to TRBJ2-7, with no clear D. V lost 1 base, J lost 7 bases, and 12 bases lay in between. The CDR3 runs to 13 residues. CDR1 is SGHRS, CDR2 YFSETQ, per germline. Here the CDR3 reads CASSLIGLEEQYF. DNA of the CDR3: TGCGCCAGCAGCTTGATTGGTCTAGAAGAGCAGTACTTC.

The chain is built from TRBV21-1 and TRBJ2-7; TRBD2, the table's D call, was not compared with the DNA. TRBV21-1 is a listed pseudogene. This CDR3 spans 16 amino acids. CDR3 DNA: TGTGCCAGGCCGAGGACTAGCAGGGGATGGACCTACGAGCAGTACTTC. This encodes CARPRTSRGWTYEQYF.

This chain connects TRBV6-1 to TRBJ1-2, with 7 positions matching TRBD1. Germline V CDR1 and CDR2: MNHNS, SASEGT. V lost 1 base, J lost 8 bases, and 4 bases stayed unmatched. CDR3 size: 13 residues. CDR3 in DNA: TGTGCCAGCAGTGAAGAGGGGGCGGGGGGCTACACCTTC. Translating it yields CASSEEGAGGYTF.

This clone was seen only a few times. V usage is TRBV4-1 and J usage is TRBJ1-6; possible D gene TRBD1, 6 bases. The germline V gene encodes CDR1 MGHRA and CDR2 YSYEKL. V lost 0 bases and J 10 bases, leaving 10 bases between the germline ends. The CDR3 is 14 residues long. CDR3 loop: CASSQETGYSPLHF. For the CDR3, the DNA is TGCGCCAGCAGCCAAGAAACAGGGTACTCACCCCTCCACTTT.

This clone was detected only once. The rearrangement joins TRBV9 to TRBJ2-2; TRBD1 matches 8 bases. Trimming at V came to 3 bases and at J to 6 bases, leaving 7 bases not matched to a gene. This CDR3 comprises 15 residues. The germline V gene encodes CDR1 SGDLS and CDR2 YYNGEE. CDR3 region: CASSGPGGKSGELFF. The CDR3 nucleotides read TGTGCCAGCAGCGGCCCAGGGGGCAAATCCGGGGAGCTGTTTTTT.

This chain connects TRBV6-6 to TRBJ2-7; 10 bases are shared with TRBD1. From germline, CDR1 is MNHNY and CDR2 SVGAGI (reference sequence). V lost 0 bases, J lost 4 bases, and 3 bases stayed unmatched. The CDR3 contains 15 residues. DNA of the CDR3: TGTGCCAGCAGTTACTCTCGGACAGGGGGATACGAGCAGTACTTC. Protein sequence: CASSYSRTGGYEQYF.